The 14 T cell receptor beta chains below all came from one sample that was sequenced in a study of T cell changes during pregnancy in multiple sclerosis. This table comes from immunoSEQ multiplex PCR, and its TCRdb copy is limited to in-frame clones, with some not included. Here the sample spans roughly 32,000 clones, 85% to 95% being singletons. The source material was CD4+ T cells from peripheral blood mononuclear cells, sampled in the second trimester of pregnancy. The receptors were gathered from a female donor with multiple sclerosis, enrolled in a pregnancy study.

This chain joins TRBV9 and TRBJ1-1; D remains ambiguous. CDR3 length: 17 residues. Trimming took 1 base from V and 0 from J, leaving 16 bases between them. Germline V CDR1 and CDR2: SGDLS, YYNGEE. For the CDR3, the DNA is TGTGCCAGCAGCGTAAGGGTCCAGTCGGGGATGAACACTGAAGCTTTCTTT. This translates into CASSVRVQSGMNTEAFF.

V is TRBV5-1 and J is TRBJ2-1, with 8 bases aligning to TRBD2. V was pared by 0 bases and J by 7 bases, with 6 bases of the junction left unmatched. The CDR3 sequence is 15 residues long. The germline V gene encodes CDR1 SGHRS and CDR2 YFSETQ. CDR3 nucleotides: TGCGCCAGCAGCTTGGTAGCGGGGACCGTTAATGAGCAGTTCTTC. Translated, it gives CASSLVAGTVNEQFF.

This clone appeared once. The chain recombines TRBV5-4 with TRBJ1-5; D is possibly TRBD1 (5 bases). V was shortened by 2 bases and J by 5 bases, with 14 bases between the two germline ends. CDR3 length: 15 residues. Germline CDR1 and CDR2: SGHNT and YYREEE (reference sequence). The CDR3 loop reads CASSFDGGKDQPQHF. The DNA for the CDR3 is TGTGCCAGCAGCTTTGACGGGGGGAAGGATCAGCCCCAGCATTTT.

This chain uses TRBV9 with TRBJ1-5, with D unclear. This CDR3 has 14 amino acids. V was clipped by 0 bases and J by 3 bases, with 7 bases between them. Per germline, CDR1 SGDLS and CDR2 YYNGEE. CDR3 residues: CASSVGLHNQPQHF. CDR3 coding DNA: TGTGCCAGCAGCGTAGGGCTCCACAATCAGCCCCAGCATTTT.

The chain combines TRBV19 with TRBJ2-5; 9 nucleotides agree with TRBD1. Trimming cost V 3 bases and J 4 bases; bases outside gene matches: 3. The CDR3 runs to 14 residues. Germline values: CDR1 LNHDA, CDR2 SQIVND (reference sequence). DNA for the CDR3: TGTGCCAGTAGTATCACAGGGGGCACAGAGACCCAGTACTTC. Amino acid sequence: CASSITGGTETQYF.

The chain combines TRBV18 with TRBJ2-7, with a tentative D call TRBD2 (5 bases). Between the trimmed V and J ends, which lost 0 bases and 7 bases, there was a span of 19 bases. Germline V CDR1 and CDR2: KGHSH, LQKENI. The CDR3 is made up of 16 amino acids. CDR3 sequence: CASSPPPGLEIREQYF. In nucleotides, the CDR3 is TGTGCCAGCTCACCACCGCCAGGACTGGAAATACGGGAGCAGTACTTC.

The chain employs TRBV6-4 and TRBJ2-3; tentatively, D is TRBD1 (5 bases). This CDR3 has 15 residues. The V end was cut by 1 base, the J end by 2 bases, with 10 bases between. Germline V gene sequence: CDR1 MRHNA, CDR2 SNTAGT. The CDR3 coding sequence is TGTGCCAGCAGTGACTTCCAGGGATCCACAGATACGCAGTATTTT. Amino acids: CASSDFQGSTDTQYF.

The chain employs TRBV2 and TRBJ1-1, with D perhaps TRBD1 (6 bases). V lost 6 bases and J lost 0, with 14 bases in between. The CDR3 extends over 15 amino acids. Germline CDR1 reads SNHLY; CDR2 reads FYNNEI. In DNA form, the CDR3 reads TGTGCCAGCAGCGGCAACAGGGTAATGAACACTGAAGCTTTCTTT. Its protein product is CASSGNRVMNTEAFF.

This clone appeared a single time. The CDR3 bases are TGTGCCAGCAGCCCTCAACGAGGGCTCCAGGACGTCGAAAAACTGTTTTTT. It yields the protein CASSPQRGLQDVEKLFF. The chain combines TRBV14 with TRBJ1-4; D gene uncertain. Germline V CDR1 and CDR2: SGHDN, FVKESK. Trimming left V 4 bases short and J 8 bases short, with 23 bases between. The CDR3 runs to 17 residues.

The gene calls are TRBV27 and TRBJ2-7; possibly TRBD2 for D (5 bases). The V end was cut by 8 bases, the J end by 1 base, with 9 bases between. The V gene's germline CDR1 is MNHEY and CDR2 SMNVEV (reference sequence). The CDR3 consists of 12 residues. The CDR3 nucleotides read TGTGCCAGCCGGGGTCGTTCCTACGAGCAGTACTTC. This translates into CASRGRSYEQYF.

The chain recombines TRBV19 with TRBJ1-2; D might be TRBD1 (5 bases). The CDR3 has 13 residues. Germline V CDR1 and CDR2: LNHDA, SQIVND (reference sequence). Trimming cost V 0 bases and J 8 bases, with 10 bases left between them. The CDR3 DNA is TGTGCCAGTAGTATAGAAGGGGTATCCGGCTACACCTTC. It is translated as CASSIEGVSGYTF.

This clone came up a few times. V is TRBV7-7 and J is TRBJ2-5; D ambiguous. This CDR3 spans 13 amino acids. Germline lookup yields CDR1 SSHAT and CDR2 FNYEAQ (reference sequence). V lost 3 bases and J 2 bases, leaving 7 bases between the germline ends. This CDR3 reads CASSLESQETQYF. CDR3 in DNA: TGTGCCAGCAGCTTGGAGAGTCAAGAGACCCAGTACTTC.

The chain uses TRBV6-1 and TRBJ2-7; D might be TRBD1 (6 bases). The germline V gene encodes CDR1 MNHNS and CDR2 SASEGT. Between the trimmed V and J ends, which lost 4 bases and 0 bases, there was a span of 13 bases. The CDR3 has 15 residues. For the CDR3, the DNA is TGTGCCAGCAGTGTCCAACAAGGGGGCTCCTACGAGCAGTACTTC. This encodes CASSVQQGGSYEQYF.

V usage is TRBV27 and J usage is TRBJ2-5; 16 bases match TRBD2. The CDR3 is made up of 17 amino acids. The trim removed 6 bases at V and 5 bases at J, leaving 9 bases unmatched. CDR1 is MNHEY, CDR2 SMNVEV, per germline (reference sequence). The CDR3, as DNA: TGTGCCAGCAGGGGACTAGCGGGAGGGGGCGTCCGGGAGACCCAGTACTTC. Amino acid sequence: CASRGLAGGGVRETQYF.